The 12 T cell receptor beta chains in this list originate from one sample, sequenced in a study of cytomegalovirus exposure and HLA in healthy donors. Primers included in the PCR were 60 Vbeta and 13 Jbeta primers. The method was immunoSEQ multiplex PCR; TCRdb's version includes in-frame clones alone and lacks a portion of them. The sample carries some 130,000 clones, 50% to 65% recorded once. Sequenced: PBMCs. All receptors derive from a man aged 35 to 55 in good health and CMV-seropositive.

The V gene is TRBV7-9, the J gene TRBJ1-2; 8 nucleotides agree with TRBD1. CDR1 and CDR2 (germline): SEHNR, FQNEAQ (reference sequence). The CDR3 sequence is 15 residues long. The V and J ends lost 2 bases and 8 bases, in that order; junction bases with no gene match: 10. Here the CDR3 DNA reads TGTGCCAGCAGCTTAATCGGGCAGGGGGCAGGAGGCTACACCTTC. It yields the protein CASSLIGQGAGGYTF.

The genes are TRBV28 and TRBJ1-4, with D possibly being TRBD1 (5 bases). The CDR3 length is 14 residues. Trimming removed 5 bases from V and 7 bases from J, with 14 bases in between. Germline V gene data show CDR1 as MDHEN and CDR2 as SYDVKM. This CDR3 is CASSATGGGEKLFF. As DNA, the CDR3 is TGTGCCAGCAGTGCTACGGGGGGTGGTGAAAAACTGTTTTTT.

The table lists this clone with a few counts. The chain combines TRBV5-4 with TRBJ1-2; 7 bases map to TRBD1. The J segment lost 4 bases and the V segment lost 2 bases, leaving 8 bases of the junction unmatched. The CDR3 length is 15 residues. Germline lookup yields CDR1 SGHNT and CDR2 YYREEE (reference sequence). The CDR3 DNA follows: TGTGCCAGCAGCTTTGGACCAGGGGGTAGCTATGGCTACACCTTC. This translates into CASSFGPGGSYGYTF.

The gene calls are TRBV6-5 and TRBJ1-2; TRBD1 might be the D (6 bases). V lost 6 bases to trimming and J lost 2 bases, with 13 bases between them. The V gene's germline CDR1 is MNHEY and CDR2 SVGAGI. There are 14 residues in the CDR3. CDR3: CASRAQGANYGYTF. In DNA form, the CDR3 reads TGTGCCAGCAGGGCACAGGGTGCAAACTATGGCTACACCTTC.

A note on this clone: This sample also contains other DNA sequences that code for the same CDR3. This chain joins TRBV7-9 and TRBJ2-7; D uncertain. V shed 2 bases and J shed 3 bases, with 5 bases lying between them. The CDR3 extends over 12 amino acids. In germline, CDR1 is SEHNR, CDR2 FQNEAQ (reference sequence). The CDR3 reads CASSLSSYEQYF. CDR3 nucleotides: TGTGCCAGCAGCTTATCCAGCTACGAGCAGTACTTC.

In its sample, this clone was seen a few times. V gene TRBV5-1 combines with J gene TRBJ1-1, with D perhaps matching TRBD1 (5 bases). Trimming took 4 bases from V and 1 from J, leaving 8 bases between them. The CDR3 totals 13 residues. Looked up from germline, CDR1 is SGHRS and CDR2 is YFSETQ. As DNA, the CDR3 is TGCGCCAGCAGCGATCAGGGGAACACTGAAGCTTTCTTT. It specifies CASSDQGNTEAFF.

J is TRBJ2-3 and V is TRBV6-6, with TRBD1 matching 10 bases. Per germline, CDR1 MNHNY and CDR2 SVGAGI (reference sequence). This CDR3 is 13 amino acids long. The J segment lost 6 bases and the V segment lost 6 bases, leaving 3 bases of the junction unmatched. As DNA, the CDR3 is TGTGCCAGCAGCGACAGGGGGCTCGATACGCAGTATTTT. As protein: CASSDRGLDTQYF.

This clone has just a few counts. The CDR3 nucleotides are TGTGCCAGCAGCAACAGGACAGGGACGAACACTGAAGCTTTCTTT. The encoded protein is CASSNRTGTNTEAFF. The chain couples TRBV11-2 to TRBJ1-1; 8 bases are shared with TRBD1. This CDR3 region has 15 residues. Trimming cost V 5 bases and J 1 base; bases outside gene matches: 6. The V gene's germline CDR1 is SGHAT and CDR2 FQNNGV.

The V and J genes are TRBV9 and TRBJ1-5; D may be TRBD1 (5 bases). Germline CDR1 and CDR2: SGDLS and YYNGEE. This CDR3 region has 15 residues. V was pared by 0 bases and J by 2 bases, with 9 bases between. CDR3 residues: CASSVGGAGNQPQHF. As DNA, the CDR3 is TGTGCCAGCAGCGTAGGTGGGGCCGGCAATCAGCCCCAGCATTTT. The full variable domain, in which reference TRBV9 and TRBJ1-5 provide the parts outside the CDR3, is DSGVTQTPKHLITATGQRVTLRCSPRSGDLSVYWYQQSLDQGLQFLIQYYNGEERAKGNILERFSAQQFPDLHSELNLSSLELGDSALYFCASSVGGAGNQPQHFGDGTRLSIL.

This clone was observed a single time. This chain links TRBV28 with TRBJ2-7; D call uncertain. Trimming stripped 3 bases from V and 4 bases from J, with 7 bases between. The germline CDR1 and CDR2 sequences are MDHEN and SYDVKM. The CDR3 runs to 12 residues. The CDR3 loop reads CASSLSAYEQYF. CDR3 coding DNA: TGTGCCAGCAGTTTGTCCGCGTACGAGCAGTACTTC.

V and J are TRBV2 and TRBJ1-2, with 10 nucleotides matching TRBD1. In germline, CDR1 is SNHLY, CDR2 FYNNEI. The trim removed 3 bases at V and 4 bases at J, leaving 11 bases unmatched. The CDR3 runs to 17 residues. CDR3 protein: CASSDSGGTGVFYGYTF. The CDR3 DNA is TGTGCCAGCAGTGACAGCGGAGGGACAGGGGTATTCTATGGCTACACCTTC.

The chain is built from TRBV6-5 and TRBJ1-1; D remains ambiguous. The CDR3 spans 15 residues. V was cut by 6 bases and J by 0 bases, with 14 bases left in between. Germline V gene lookup returns CDR1 MNHEY and CDR2 SVGAGI. The CDR3 sequence is CASSPPEGMNTEAFF. The CDR3 DNA reads as TGTGCCAGCAGCCCCCCGGAGGGTATGAACACTGAAGCTTTCTTT.